Detailed here is one T cell receptor beta chain. The antigen is not known. V shed 7 bases, J shed 5 bases, and the junction held 10 bases outside the gene matches. This CDR3 region has 14 residues. The germline CDR1 and CDR2 sequences are DFQATT and SNEGSKA (reference sequence). TCRdb re-called the 5' RACE reads with MiXCR, one entry per CDR3 protein. The table includes approximately 390,000 distinct CDR3 sequences, about a sixth detected once. The sample originates from a study of T-cell memory formation after mild COVID-19. Study-level points and caveats: The CD4+ clones that contracted clustered mainly within CM and EM, and the CD8+ clones concentrated in EMRA.

The sample was PBMCs or a T cell subset sorted from them (not recorded which). This receptor was identified in a man aged 18-30 years who had mild COVID-19 (a few samples of this study predate the infection). Cell type and time point are not known. The gene calls are TRBV20-1 and TRBJ2-3; TRBD2 agrees at 9 bases. The CDR3 here is CSGTLGGGGDTQYF. CDR3 DNA: TGCAGTGGTACCCTAGGCGGGGGGGGAGATACGCAGTATTTT.